This section outlines one T cell receptor (beta chain) sequence together with its context. These data originate in a study of blood T cell repertoires in COVID-19. Study-wide background: The origin of the acute and convalescent COVID-19 samples was the United States, Italy and Spain. The analysed material was cDNA or gDNA that came from T cells, B-cell-depleted T cells, or PBMCs.

Data came from immunoSEQ multiplex PCR; TCRdb stores just in-frame clones and leaves some out. The sample lists over 45,000 clones; roughly 91% were seen once. The CDR3 has 10 residues. Germline CDR1 and CDR2: ENHRY and SYGVKD. V was clipped by 10 bases and J by 5 bases, with 8 bases between them. The sequenced sample was peripheral blood. The receptor was isolated from a human donor in a cohort sampled during active COVID-19. V is TRBV10-3 and J is TRBJ2-5; D gene unclear. In DNA, the CDR3 is TGTGCCAACCCACGGGAGACCCAGTACTTC. As protein: CANPRETQYF.